Given below is one T cell receptor (beta chain) in context. The target antigen is unknown. TCRdb itself ran the reads through MiXCR, one entry per CDR3 protein. The table has roughly 70,000 distinct CDR3 sequences, 20% to 25% seen once; the top ten hold roughly two thirds. The sample belongs to a study of T cell repertoires in cytomegalovirus infection. Study conclusions and caveats: HLA-C-restricted CMV-specific TCR beta clonotypes prevailed in the ex vivo response.

In germline, CDR1 is SEHNR, CDR2 FQNEAQ (reference sequence). This CDR3 has 17 amino acids. Trimming shortened V by 4 bases and J by 3 bases, and 19 bases separated the two germline ends. The sequenced sample was CD8+ T cells from cultured PBMCs, obtained from culture after CMV antigen stimulation. The rearrangement joins TRBV7-9 to TRBJ2-1; perhaps TRBD1 as D (5 bases). This sequence originates from a human donor in good health (CMV status not recorded). Some clones in this sample may be carry-over from other donors' samples. The CDR3 DNA reads as TGTGCCAGCAGCTACATTAACCAGGGAAGGGACTACAATGAGCAGTTCTTC. As protein: CASSYINQGRDYNEQFF.